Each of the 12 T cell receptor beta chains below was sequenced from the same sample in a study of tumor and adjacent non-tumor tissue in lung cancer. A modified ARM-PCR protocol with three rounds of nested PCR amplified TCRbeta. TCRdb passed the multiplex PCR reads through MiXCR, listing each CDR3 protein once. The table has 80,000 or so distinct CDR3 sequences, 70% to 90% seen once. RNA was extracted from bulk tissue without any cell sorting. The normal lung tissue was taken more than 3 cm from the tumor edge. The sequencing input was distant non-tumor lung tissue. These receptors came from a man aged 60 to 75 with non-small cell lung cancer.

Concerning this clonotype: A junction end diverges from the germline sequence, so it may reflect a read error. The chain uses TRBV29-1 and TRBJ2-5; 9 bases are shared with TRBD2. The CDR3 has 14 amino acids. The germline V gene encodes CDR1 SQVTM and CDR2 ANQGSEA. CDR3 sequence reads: CSVVGAGGEETQYF. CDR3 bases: TGCAGCGTTGTGGGAGCGGGAGGTGAAGAGACCCAATACTTC.

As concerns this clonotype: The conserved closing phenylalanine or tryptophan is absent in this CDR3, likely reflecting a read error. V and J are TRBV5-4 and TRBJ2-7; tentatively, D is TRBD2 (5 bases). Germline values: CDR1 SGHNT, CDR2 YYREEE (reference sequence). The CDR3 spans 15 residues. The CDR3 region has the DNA TGTGCCAGCAACTTGTCCCTGGGAGTGGTAGGCGAGCAGTACCTC. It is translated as CASNLSLGVVGEQYL.

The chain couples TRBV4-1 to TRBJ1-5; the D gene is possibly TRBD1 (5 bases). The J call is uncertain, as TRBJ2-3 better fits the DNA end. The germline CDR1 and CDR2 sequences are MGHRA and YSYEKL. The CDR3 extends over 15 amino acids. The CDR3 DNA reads TGCGCCAGCAGCCAGACAGAGAGTTTCAATCAGCCTCAGTATTTT. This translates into CASSQTESFNQPQYF.

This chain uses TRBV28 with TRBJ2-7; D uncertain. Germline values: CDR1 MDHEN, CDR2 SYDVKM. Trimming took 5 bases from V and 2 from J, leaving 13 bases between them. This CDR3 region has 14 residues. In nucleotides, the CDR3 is TGTGCCAGCAGTCCGCAATTGAGCCCCTACGAGCAGTACTTC. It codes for CASSPQLSPYEQYF.

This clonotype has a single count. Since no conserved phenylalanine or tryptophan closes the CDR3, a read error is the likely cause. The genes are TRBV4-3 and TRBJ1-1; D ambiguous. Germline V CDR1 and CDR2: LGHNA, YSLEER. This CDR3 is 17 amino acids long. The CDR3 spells CASSQDVPGSSSTEAFS. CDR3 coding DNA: TGCGCCAGCAGTCAAGACGTTCCGGGCAGTTCGAGCACTGAAGCTTTCTCT.

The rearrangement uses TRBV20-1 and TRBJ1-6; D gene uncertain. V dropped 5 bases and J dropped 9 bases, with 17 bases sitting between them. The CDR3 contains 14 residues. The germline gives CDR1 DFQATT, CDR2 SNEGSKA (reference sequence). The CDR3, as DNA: TGCAGTGCTGCCCAGGATAGGGCCACTTCACCCCTCCACTTT. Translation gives CSAAQDRATSPLHF.

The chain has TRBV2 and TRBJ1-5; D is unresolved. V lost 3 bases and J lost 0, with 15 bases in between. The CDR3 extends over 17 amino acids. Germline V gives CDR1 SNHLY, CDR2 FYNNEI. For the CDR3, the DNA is TGTGCCAGCAGTGATCTTGGGTCGGCCAATAGCAATCAGCCCCAGCATTTT. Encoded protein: CASSDLGSANSNQPQHF. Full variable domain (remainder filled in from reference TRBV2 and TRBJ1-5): EPEVTQTPSHQVTQMGQEVILRCVPISNHLYFYWYRQILGQKVEFLVSFYNNEISEKSEIFDDQFSVERPDGSNFTLKIRSTKLEDSAMYFCASSDLGSANSNQPQHFGDGTRLSIL.

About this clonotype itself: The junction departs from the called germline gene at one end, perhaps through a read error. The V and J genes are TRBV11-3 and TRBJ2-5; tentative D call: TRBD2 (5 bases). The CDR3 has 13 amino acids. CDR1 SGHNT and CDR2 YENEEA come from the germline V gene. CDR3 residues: CASSFIGEETQYF. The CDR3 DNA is TGTGCCAGTAGCTTTATCGGGGAAGAGACCCAATACTTC.

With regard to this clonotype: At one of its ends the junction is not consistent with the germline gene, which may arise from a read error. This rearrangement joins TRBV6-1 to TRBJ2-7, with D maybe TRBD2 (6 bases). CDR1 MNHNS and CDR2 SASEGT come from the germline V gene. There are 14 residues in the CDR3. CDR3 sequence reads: CASSVRDGGYKQYF. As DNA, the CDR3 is TGTGCCAGCAGTGTGCGGGATGGCGGCTACAAGCAGTACTTC.

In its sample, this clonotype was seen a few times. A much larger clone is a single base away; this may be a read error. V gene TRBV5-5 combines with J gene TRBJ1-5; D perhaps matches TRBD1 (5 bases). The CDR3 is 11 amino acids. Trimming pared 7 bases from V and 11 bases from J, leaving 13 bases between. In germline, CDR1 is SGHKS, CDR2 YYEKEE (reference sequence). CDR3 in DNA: TGTGCCAGCGGGCTGGGGCGGTCCCAGCATTTT. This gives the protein CASGLGRSQHF.

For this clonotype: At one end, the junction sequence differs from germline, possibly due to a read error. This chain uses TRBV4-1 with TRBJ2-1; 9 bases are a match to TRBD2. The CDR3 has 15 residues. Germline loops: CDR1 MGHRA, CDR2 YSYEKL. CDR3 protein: CVGSLVGGRAHEQFF. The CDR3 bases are TGTGTCGGCAGCCTGGTGGGCGGGAGGGCCCATGAGCAGTTCTTC.

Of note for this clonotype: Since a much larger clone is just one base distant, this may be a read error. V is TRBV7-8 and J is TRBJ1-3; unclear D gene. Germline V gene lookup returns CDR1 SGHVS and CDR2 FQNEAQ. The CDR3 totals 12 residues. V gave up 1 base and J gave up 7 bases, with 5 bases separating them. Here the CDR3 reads CASSLGENTIYF. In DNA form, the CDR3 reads TGTGCCAGCAGCTTAGGTGAGAACACCATATATTTT.